One sample yielded the 15 T cell receptor beta chains listed below, sequenced in a study of monozygotic twins with inflammatory bowel disease. Each CDR3 protein gets one entry in TCRdb, which reprocessed the 5' RACE reads and gives no DNA. The sample table includes tens of thousands of distinct CDR3 sequences. Sample: blood. These receptor sequences come from a human donor with ulcerative colitis or Crohn's disease, or a healthy co-twin of an affected twin (not recorded which).

The V call is TRBV20-1, the J call TRBJ2-7. Germline loops: CDR1 DFQATT, CDR2 SNEGSKA (reference sequence). The CDR3 length is 13 residues. This CDR3 is CSAPMRYSYEQYF.

The rearrangement uses TRBV12-3 or TRBV12-4 and TRBJ1-5; TCRdb lists TRBD1, though no DNA is available to test this call. The CDR3 runs to 13 residues. The CDR3 sequence is CASRTLGTGFQHF.

The rearrangement links TRBV12-3 or TRBV12-4 to TRBJ2-5; the D call of TRBD1 rests on TCRdb alone, since no DNA is present to check it. The CDR3 runs to 16 residues. CDR3: CASSFLYGQGEETQYF.

The chain is built from TRBV6-1 and TRBJ1-1. This CDR3 comprises 13 residues. Germline V lookup: CDR1 MNHNS, CDR2 SASEGT. The CDR3 region is CASSRQRGTEAFF.

This chain connects TRBV29-1 to TRBJ1-3; absent DNA, TCRdb's TRBD1 call cannot be checked. The germline V gene encodes CDR1 SQVTM and CDR2 ANQGSEA. This CDR3 comprises 14 residues. This CDR3 reads CSVGQGGSGNTIYF.

The V call is TRBV12-3 or TRBV12-4, the J call TRBJ1-1. The CDR3 length is 13 residues. The CDR3 loop is CASSLQEGTEAFF.

The rearrangement joins TRBV7-8 to TRBJ2-2. The CDR3 covers 14 residues. From germline, CDR1 is SGHVS and CDR2 FQNEAQ. The CDR3 is CASSLGLNTGELFF.

The chain is built from TRBV27 and TRBJ2-7; without DNA, the TCRdb call of TRBD2 cannot be checked. CDR1 is MNHEY and CDR2 is SMNVEV in the germline V gene (reference sequence). This CDR3 comprises 13 residues. The CDR3 here is CASSGERTYEQYF.

The V gene is TRBV12-3 or TRBV12-4, the J gene TRBJ2-5; TCRdb calls TRBD1, which cannot be checked without DNA. The CDR3 has 15 residues. The CDR3 region is CASSRAGQAQETQYF.

V gene TRBV4-2 combines with J gene TRBJ2-2; no DNA is available, so the TRBD1 call from TCRdb remains unchecked. This CDR3 spans 15 amino acids. The germline V gene has CDR1 LGHNA and CDR2 YNFKEQ. CDR3 in amino acids: CASRIGAGYTGELFF.

The chain couples TRBV12-3 or TRBV12-4 to TRBJ1-2; TCRdb picks TRBD1, but there is no DNA to check that call. CDR3 length: 16 residues. The CDR3 region is CASSWGYGQGGHGYTF.

This chain's CDR3 is CASRVDSMNTEAFF. The chain recombines TRBV5-4 with TRBJ1-1; TCRdb picks TRBD1, but there is no DNA to check that call. The V gene's germline CDR1 is SGHNT and CDR2 YYREEE (reference sequence). The CDR3 contains 14 residues.

This sequence joins TRBV12-3 or TRBV12-4 and TRBJ1-2; TCRdb calls TRBD1, which cannot be checked without DNA. The CDR3 spans 14 residues. The CDR3 sequence: CASRVGVGNYGYTF.

The chain carries TRBV5-1 and TRBJ2-4; checking the TCRdb D call of TRBD1 is not possible without DNA. The CDR3 has 16 residues. Germline assignment: CDR1 SGHRS and CDR2 YFSETQ. This CDR3 is CASTGGAGGPGDIQYF. Drawing the rest from reference TRBV5-1 and TRBJ2-4, the complete variable domain is KAGVTQTPRYLIKTRGQQVTLSCSPISGHRSVSWYQQTPGQGLQFLFEYFSETQRNKGNFPGRFSGRQFSNSRSEMNVSTLELGDSALYLCASTGGAGGPGDIQYFGAGTRLSVL.

This CDR3 is CASSLESGFGTEAFF. The rearrangement joins TRBV7-6 to TRBJ1-1. The CDR3 is made up of 15 amino acids. Germline values: CDR1 SGHVS, CDR2 FNYEAQ.